Below are 20 T cell receptor beta chains sequenced from a single sample in a study of blood T cell repertoires in COVID-19. The repertoire was sequenced with immunoSEQ multiplex PCR; TCRdb's copy has only in-frame clones and lacks some. The sample holds some 350,000 clones, more than 70% seen once. Input material: peripheral blood. The receptors here all came from a woman younger than 45 with COVID-19, enrolled during active disease.

This clone has just a few counts. The junction shows a germline mismatch at one end, possibly a read error. The chain joins TRBV11-2 to TRBJ2-2; 12 bases map to TRBD2. The CDR3 loop spans 15 amino acids. Per the germline V gene, CDR1 is SGHAT and CDR2 is FQNNGV. The CDR3 nucleotides are TGTGCCAGCACCTTACTAGCGGGAGGTGCCGGGGAGCTGTTTTTT. The encoded protein is CASTLLAGGAGELFF.

This clone was recorded once. The chain uses TRBV28 and TRBJ1-2, with 10 bases lining up with TRBD1. This CDR3 comprises 16 residues. Germline CDR1 MDHEN, CDR2 SYDVKM. V lost 5 bases, J lost 8 bases, and 14 bases stayed unmatched. CDR3 protein: CASSPTANRDRGGYTF. CDR3 DNA: TGTGCCAGCAGTCCCACAGCCAACCGGGACAGGGGAGGCTACACCTTC.

J is TRBJ2-3 and V is TRBV4-2; tentative D call: TRBD2 (7 bases). The CDR3 has 15 amino acids. Trimming shortened V by 3 bases and J by 2 bases, and 12 bases separated the two germline ends. Germline CDR1 and CDR2: LGHNA and YNFKEQ. CDR3 in DNA: TGTGCCAGCAGCCAGGGGGGGGACAACACAGATACGCAGTATTTT. Amino acids: CASSQGGDNTDTQYF.

In DNA, the CDR3 is TGTGCCAGTAGTATAAGCTGGCGACAGAGCACAGATACGCAGTATTTT. Its translation: CASSISWRQSTDTQYF. The chain employs TRBV19 and TRBJ2-3; a weak D match, TRBD1 (5 bases). Germline loops: CDR1 LNHDA, CDR2 SQIVND (reference sequence). V dropped 2 bases and J dropped 0 bases, with 12 bases sitting between them. This CDR3 is built from 16 residues.

The chain carries TRBV10-3 and TRBJ2-1; D call uncertain. The CDR3 runs 11 residues. V dropped 5 bases and J dropped 7 bases, with 6 bases sitting between them. Germline V gene sequence: CDR1 ENHRY, CDR2 SYGVKD. The CDR3 region has the DNA TGTGCCATCAGTCATGAGAATGAGCAGTTCTTC. Translation gives CAISHENEQFF.

The V and J genes are TRBV3-1 (or the pseudogene TRBV3-2) and TRBJ1-4, with D uncertain. CDR1 and CDR2 from the germline V gene are LGHDT and YNNKEL (reference sequence). The CDR3 runs to 16 residues. The germline V and J ends were trimmed by 0 bases and 0 bases, with 8 bases remaining between them. The CDR3 loop reads CASSQEAAATNEKLFF. CDR3 DNA: TGTGCCAGCAGCCAAGAGGCGGCCGCAACTAATGAAAAACTGTTTTTT.

The rearrangement joins TRBV18 to TRBJ1-5; D gene uncertain. The CDR3 length is 17 residues. Trimming took off 0 bases at V and 0 bases at J, with 12 bases between the two ends. Germline V gene data show CDR1 as KGHSH and CDR2 as LQKENI. In nucleotides, the CDR3 is TGTGCCAGCTCACCACCGGCGGGAAGCGGTAGCAATCAGCCCCAGCATTTT. It codes for CASSPPAGSGSNQPQHF.

This chain links TRBV19 with TRBJ2-5; D ambiguous. This CDR3 region has 12 residues. CDR1 and CDR2 (germline): LNHDA, SQIVND (reference sequence). V dropped 0 bases and J dropped 3 bases, with 2 bases sitting between them. CDR3 loop: CASSIDKETQYF. The CDR3 region has the DNA TGTGCCAGTAGTATAGACAAAGAGACCCAGTACTTC.

Note on this clone: Mismatch with germline at one junction end may stem from a read error. J is TRBJ2-1 and V is TRBV2, with D tentatively TRBD1 (5 bases). CDR3 size: 11 residues. Looked up from germline, CDR1 is SNHLY and CDR2 is FYNNEI. The CDR3, as DNA: TGTGCCGGCAGACAGAACAATGAGCAGTTCTTC. Its translation: CAGRQNNEQFF.

V usage is TRBV7-2 and J usage is TRBJ2-5, with D possibly TRBD1 on 6 matching bases. This CDR3 has 16 amino acids. Trimming cost V 5 bases and J 1 base, with 17 bases left between them. CDR1 and CDR2 (germline): SGHTA, FQGNSA. CDR3 sequence reads: CASSPREQGGQETQYF. CDR3 DNA: TGTGCCAGCAGCCCCCGCGAACAGGGTGGCCAAGAGACCCAGTACTTC.

Note on this clone: Other nucleotide sequences from this sample produce the same CDR3. The chain links TRBV27 to TRBJ1-3, with a tentative D call TRBD1 (5 bases). The V and J ends lost 2 bases and 1 base respectively, with 9 bases between them. CDR3 size: 15 residues. Germline CDR1 and CDR2: MNHEY and SMNVEV (reference sequence). CDR3 protein: CASSLTGASGNTIYF. The CDR3 DNA reads TGTGCCAGCAGTTTAACAGGAGCATCTGGAAACACCATATATTTT.

V usage is TRBV2 and J usage is TRBJ2-2; TRBD1 aligns across 8 bases. After removal of 7 bases from V and 4 bases from J, the junction contained 11 bases not matched to a gene. The CDR3 is made up of 16 amino acids. The germline CDR1 and CDR2 sequences are SNHLY and FYNNEI. The CDR3 spells CASTKGGQGGTGELFF. The CDR3 region has the DNA TGTGCCAGCACCAAGGGCGGACAGGGAGGCACCGGGGAGCTGTTTTTT.

The rearrangement joins TRBV7-9 to TRBJ1-4, with 7 bases lining up with TRBD1. CDR3 length: 16 residues. With 0 bases clipped from V and 0 bases from J, the junction kept 1 base outside the gene matches. Germline V CDR1 and CDR2: SEHNR, FQNEAQ (reference sequence). The CDR3 nucleotides are TGTGCCAGCAGCTTAGCTGACAGGGCAACTAATGAAAAACTGTTTTTT. As protein: CASSLADRATNEKLFF.

This clone appeared once. The J gene is TRBJ2-5, the V gene TRBV7-2; 14 nucleotides line up with TRBD2. Germline V gene sequence: CDR1 SGHTA, CDR2 FQGNSA. With 4 bases clipped from V and 4 bases from J, the junction kept 5 bases outside the gene matches. The CDR3 consists of 16 residues. The CDR3 here is CASSWTSGGSGETQYF. DNA of the CDR3: TGTGCCAGCAGCTGGACTAGCGGGGGGTCTGGAGAGACCCAGTACTTC.

This chain uses TRBV20-1 with TRBJ2-3, with a possible D match to TRBD2 (5 bases). Germline CDR1 DFQATT, CDR2 SNEGSKA (reference sequence). Trimming pared 7 bases from V and 2 bases from J, leaving 7 bases between. The CDR3 is 11 residues long. CDR3 sequence: CSVGDTDTQYF. Here the CDR3 DNA reads TGCAGTGTCGGGGACACAGATACGCAGTATTTT.

J is TRBJ1-6 and V is TRBV24-1; D is perhaps TRBD1 (6 bases). Trimming removed 4 bases from V and 9 bases from J, with 12 bases in between. The germline V gene has CDR1 KGHDR and CDR2 SFDVKD. This CDR3 spans 14 amino acids. CDR3 DNA: TGTGCCACCAGTGACAAATTGACAGGTTCACCCCTCCACTTT. The encoded protein is CATSDKLTGSPLHF.

V gene TRBV3-1 (or the pseudogene TRBV3-2) combines with J gene TRBJ2-3, with 8 bases matching TRBD1. Germline V gives CDR1 LGHDT, CDR2 YNNKEL (reference sequence). This CDR3 has 17 residues. The V segment lost 4 bases and the J segment 6 bases; nucleotides outside the gene matches: 15. The CDR3 nucleotides read TGTGCCAGCAGCCTCTATCTGTCGACAGGGGCCAGGGATACGCAGTATTTT. Its translation is CASSLYLSTGARDTQYF.

The CDR3 loop is CASGSDPYNEQFF. In DNA form, the CDR3 reads TGTGCCAGCGGTAGCGACCCTTACAATGAGCAGTTCTTC. The rearrangement joins TRBV14 to TRBJ2-1, with D tentatively TRBD2 (5 bases). Germline values: CDR1 SGHDN, CDR2 FVKESK. The CDR3 runs 13 residues. The ends were cut back, 8 bases at V and 4 bases at J, with 12 bases in the middle.

The rearrangement uses TRBV13 and TRBJ2-2, with 12 bases aligning to TRBD2. CDR3 length: 17 residues. The trim removed 5 bases at V and 0 bases at J, leaving 4 bases unmatched. Germline CDR1 and CDR2: PRHDT and FYEKMQ (reference sequence). The CDR3 loop is CASSLLAGGANTGELFF. CDR3 coding DNA: TGTGCCAGCAGCCTACTAGCGGGGGGAGCGAACACCGGGGAGCTGTTTTTT. The variable domain in full, with the rest retrieved from reference TRBV13 and TRBJ2-2, is AAGVIQSPRHLIKEKRETATLKCYPIPRHDTVYWYQQGPGQDPQFLISFYEKMQSDKGSIPDRFSAQQFSDYHSELNMSSLELGDSALYFCASSLLAGGANTGELFFGEGSRLTVL.

The V gene is TRBV5-1, the J gene TRBJ1-1; D is perhaps TRBD1 (5 bases). The CDR3 has 16 amino acids. The germline gives CDR1 SGHRS, CDR2 YFSETQ. Trimming left V 0 bases short and J 4 bases short, with 16 bases between. CDR3 coding DNA: TGCGCCAGCAGCTTGGAAGTGGGGCGGGGTGGCACTGAAGCTTTCTTT. Protein product: CASSLEVGRGGTEAFF.